A single T cell receptor (beta chain) is shown here with its context. CDR3 length: 17 amino acids. Germline CDR1 and CDR2: DFQATT and SNEGSKA (reference sequence). With V trimmed by 3 bases and J by 1 base, 13 bases remained unmatched. The record originates from a study of blood T cell repertoires in COVID-19. Study-level information: Sites in the United States, Italy and Spain provided acute and convalescent COVID-19 samples.

The method was immunoSEQ multiplex PCR; TCRdb's version includes in-frame clones alone and lacks a portion of them. The sample includes more than 40,000 clones, 82% seen only once; the top ten take 12% to 15%. The chain employs TRBV20-1 and TRBJ1-1, with TRBD1 matching over 8 bases. This sequence was found in a human donor with acute or convalescent COVID-19. The donor label of this sample is uncertain. The sequenced sample was peripheral blood. The CDR3 DNA sequence: TGCAGTGCTAGTCCCTCCCGCTTGGGACAGGAGAACACTGAAGCTTTCTTT. Translating gives CSASPSRLGQENTEAFF.